The present TCR beta chain was sequenced within a study of CD8+CD57+ T cells in acquired aplastic anemia. Across the whole study: When averaged, DNA from sorted CD4+ and CD8+ cells came to approximately 3 ug.

Investigators profiled TCR beta VDJ and CDR3 from genomic DNA template. A single record per CDR3 protein comes from TCRdb applying MiXCR to the reads. This sample has under 350,000 distinct CDR3 sequences, with approximately 58% found just once. V was trimmed by 7 bases and J by 5 bases, leaving 14 bases between them. The germline V gene encodes CDR1 KGHDR and CDR2 SFDVKD. This CDR3 has 14 amino acids. For sequencing, patients were chosen who had shown expansion of CD8+CD57+ cells by flow cytometry. The receptor's source is a human donor with aplastic anemia. The chain recombines TRBV24-1 with TRBJ2-1; tentatively, D is TRBD1 or TRBD2 (5 bases each). The sample taken for sequencing was sorted CD4+, CD8+, or CD8+CD57+ T cells (not recorded which) from PBMCs. The DNA of the CDR3 is TGTGCCACCAGCTCCGGGACCTACGACAATGAGCAGTTCTTC. This translates into CATSSGTYDNEQFF.